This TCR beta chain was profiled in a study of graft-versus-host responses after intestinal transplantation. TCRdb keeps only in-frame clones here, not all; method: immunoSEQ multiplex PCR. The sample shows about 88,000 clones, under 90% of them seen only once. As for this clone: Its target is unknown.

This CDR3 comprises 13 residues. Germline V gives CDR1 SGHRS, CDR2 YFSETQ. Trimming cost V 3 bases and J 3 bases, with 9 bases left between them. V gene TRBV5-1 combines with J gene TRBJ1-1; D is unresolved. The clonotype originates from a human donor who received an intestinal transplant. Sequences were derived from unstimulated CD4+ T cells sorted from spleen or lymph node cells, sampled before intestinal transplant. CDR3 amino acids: CASSSAEYTEAFF. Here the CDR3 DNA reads TGCGCCAGCAGCTCCGCGGAGTACACTGAAGCTTTCTTT.